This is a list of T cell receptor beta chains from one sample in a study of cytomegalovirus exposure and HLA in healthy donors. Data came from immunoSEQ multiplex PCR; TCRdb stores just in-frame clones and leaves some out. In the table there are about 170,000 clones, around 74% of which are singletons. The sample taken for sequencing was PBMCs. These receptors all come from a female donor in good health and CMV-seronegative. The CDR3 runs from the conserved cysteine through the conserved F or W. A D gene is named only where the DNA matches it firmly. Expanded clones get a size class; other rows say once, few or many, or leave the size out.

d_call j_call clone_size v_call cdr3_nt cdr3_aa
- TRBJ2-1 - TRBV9 TGTGCCAGCAGCGTAGTGGGACATACTACCAACTACAATGAGCAGTTCTTC CASSVVGHTTNYNEQFF
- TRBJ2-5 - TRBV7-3 TGTGCCAGCAGCTTAATGGGTGGCGGACACTCCTTACAAGAGACCCAGTACTTC CASSLMGGGHSLQETQYF
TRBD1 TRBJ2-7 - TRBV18 TGTGCCAGCTCACCCGGGGGACAGGGTCTCTACGAGCAGTACTTC CASSPGGQGLYEQYF
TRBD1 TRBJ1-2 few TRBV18 TGTGCCAGCTCACGACAGACAGGGTCGCAAGGCTACACCTTC CASSRQTGSQGYTF
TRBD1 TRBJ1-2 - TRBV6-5 TGTGCCAGCAGACGACCGGGACAGGGGGCTCATGGCTACACCTTC CASRRPGQGAHGYTF
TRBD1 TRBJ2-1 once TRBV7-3 TGTGCCAGCAGCTCACGAGGACAGGGGCCGAGGAATGAGCAGTTCTTC CASSSRGQGPRNEQFF
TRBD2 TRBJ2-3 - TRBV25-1 TGTGCCAGCAGTGAACCGGGACTAGCGGAAAGAGATACGCAGTATTTT CASSEPGLAERDTQYF
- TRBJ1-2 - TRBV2 TGTGCCAGCACTCCTACTCAGGGTAACGGCTACACCTTC CASTPTQGNGYTF
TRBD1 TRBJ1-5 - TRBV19 TGTGCCACCGGACAGGGGACGTGGCGTCAGCCCCAGCATTTT CATGQGTWRQPQHF
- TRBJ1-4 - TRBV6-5 TGTGCCAGCAGGGGCCGGGGAAGTGAAAAACTGTTTTTT CASRGRGSEKLFF
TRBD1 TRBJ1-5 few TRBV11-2 TGTGCCAGCAGCAAAGGGACAGTCAATCAGCCCCAGCATTTT CASSKGTVNQPQHF
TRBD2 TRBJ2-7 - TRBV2 TGTGCCAGCAGTTGGGGGCTAGCGGGAGGCTCCTTTGGTGAGCAGTACTTC CASSWGLAGGSFGEQYF
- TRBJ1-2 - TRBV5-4 TGTGCCAGCAGCTTGGGTGGAGGAGGAGGGGGGGACTATGGCTACACCTTC CASSLGGGGGGDYGYTF
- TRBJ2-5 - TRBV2 TGTGCCACCGGGTCGAGCGGCGGAGGCCAGACCCAGTACTTC CATGSSGGGQTQYF
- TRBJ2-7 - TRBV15 TGTGCCACCAGCAGAGATTTAAACTCCTACGAGCAGTACTTC CATSRDLNSYEQYF
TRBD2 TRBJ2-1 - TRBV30 TGTGCCTGGAGTGTAACTAGCGGATGGAATGAGCAGTTCTTC CAWSVTSGWNEQFF
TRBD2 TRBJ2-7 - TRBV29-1 TGCAGCGTTGTCCTAGCGGGAGGCTACGAGCAGTACTTC CSVVLAGGYEQYF
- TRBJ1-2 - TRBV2 TGTGCCAGCAGTGACAGTCCCTATGGCTACACCTTC CASSDSPYGYTF
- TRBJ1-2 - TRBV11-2 TGTGCCAGCAGCCCGGGCGGGGGGCCCCTTTATGGCTACACCTTC CASSPGGGPLYGYTF
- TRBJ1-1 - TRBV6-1 TGTGCCAGCAGGACGTTGCACTCGAGGGACACTGAAGCTTTCTTT CASRTLHSRDTEAFF
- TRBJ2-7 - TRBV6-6 TGTGCCAGCAGTTACGGTGGCCCAAGGGGCTACGAGCAGTACTTC CASSYGGPRGYEQYF
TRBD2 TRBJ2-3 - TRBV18 TGTGCCAGCTCCGGGACTAGCGGTACAGATACGCAGTATTTT CASSGTSGTDTQYF
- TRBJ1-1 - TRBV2 TGTGCCAGCAGCCCGGATCAGTCCAGGGCTTTCTTT CASSPDQSRAFF
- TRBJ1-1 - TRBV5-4 TGTGCCAGCAGCCAGGACAGTCCTGTCGAAGCTTTCTTT CASSQDSPVEAFF
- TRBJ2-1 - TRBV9 TGTGCCAGCACTACAGGGAATATCAACAATGAGCAGTTCTTC CASTTGNINNEQFF
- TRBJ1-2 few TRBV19 TGTGCCAGACTACTCAGGGGCCGATTGAAGGGAGGCTACACCTTC CARLLRGRLKGGYTF
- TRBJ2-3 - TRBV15 TGTGCCACCAGCAGAGACCGAGCAGATACGCAGTATTTT CATSRDRADTQYF
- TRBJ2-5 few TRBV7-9 TGTGCCAGCAGGCCAGGGGTCGGGGAGACCCAGTACTTC CASRPGVGETQYF
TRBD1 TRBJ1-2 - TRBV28 TGTGCCAGCAGTGGGACAGGATATGGCTACACCTTC CASSGTGYGYTF
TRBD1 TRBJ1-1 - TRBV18 TGTGCCAGCTCACCCCTGGGGGGGGACAGGACTGAAGCTTTCTTT CASSPLGGDRTEAFF
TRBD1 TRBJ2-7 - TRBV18 TGTGCCAGCTCATCAAGCCCAACCGGGACAGGTTACTACGAGCAGTACTTC CASSSSPTGTGYYEQYF
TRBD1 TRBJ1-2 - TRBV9 TGTGCCAGTAGCGTAGGGGACAGGGCCTATGGCTACACCTTC CASSVGDRAYGYTF
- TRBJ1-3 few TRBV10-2 TGCGCCAGCAGTACAGGGTCTGGAAACACCATATATTTT CASSTGSGNTIYF
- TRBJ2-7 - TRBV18 TGTGCCAGCTCACCACCCGGCTCCTACGAGCAGTACTTC CASSPPGSYEQYF
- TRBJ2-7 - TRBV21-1 TGTGCCAGCAGCTGGCCCTGGGGGGGGCCAGCCTACGAGCAGTACTTC CASSWPWGGPAYEQYF
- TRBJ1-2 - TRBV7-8 TGTGCCAGCAGCTTGTGGCCACAGGGTAACTATGGCTACACCTTC CASSLWPQGNYGYTF
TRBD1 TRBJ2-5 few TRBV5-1 TGCGCCAGCAGCTTGAGGACAGGAGAGACCCAGTACTTC CASSLRTGETQYF
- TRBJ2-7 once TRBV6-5 TGTGCCAGCAGTTACGCCGGGACATCTTACGAGCAGTACTTC CASSYAGTSYEQYF
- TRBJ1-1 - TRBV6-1 TGTGCCAGCAGTGAAACAATGCTTGAAGCTTTCTTT CASSETMLEAFF
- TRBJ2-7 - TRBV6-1 TGTGCCAGCAGTGAAGCGAGCGGTTACCCCTACGAGCAGTACTTC CASSEASGYPYEQYF
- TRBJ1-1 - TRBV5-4 TGTGCCAGCAGCTTGATGGGAGGTACTAATGAAGCTTTCTTT CASSLMGGTNEAFF
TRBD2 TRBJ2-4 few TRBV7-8 TGTGCCAGCAGCCCCCCGCTAGCGGGGGATGTAGTAGCCAAAAACATTCAGTACTTC CASSPPLAGDVVAKNIQYF
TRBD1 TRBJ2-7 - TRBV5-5 TGTGCCAGCAGTTTAGCCGGGACAGCATCCTACGAGCAGTACTTC CASSLAGTASYEQYF